The sample holds one count of the clone carrying this T cell receptor beta chain. The antigen is unknown. RNA extraction was followed by reverse transcription into cDNA, which acted as the sequencing template. TCRdb's table, derived via immunoSEQ multiplex PCR, lists solely in-frame clones and lacks some. The repertoire holds 30,000 to 40,000 clones, approximately 80% seen once, with roughly a fifth in the top ten. The V and J ends lost 0 bases and 6 bases, in that order; junction bases with no gene match: 3. Germline CDR1 and CDR2: SGHAT and FQDESV (reference sequence). This CDR3 contains 15 residues. The data were obtained in a study of CD8+ T cells in alopecia areata. Findings of the study overall: Lesional scalp exceeded normal scalp in clonality, especially in alopecia totalis/universalis.

The source of this sequence is a human donor with alopecia areata. This chain uses TRBV11-1 with TRBJ2-1; 9 bases line up with TRBD2. Sequencing was carried out using NKG2D-low CD8+ T cells sorted from blood. The CDR3 spells CASSLATSGGNEQFF. Written as DNA, the CDR3 is TGTGCCAGCAGCTTAGCGACTAGCGGAGGCAATGAGCAGTTCTTC.